This T cell receptor beta chain was observed in a study of beta chain features in type 1 diabetes. In this sample, this clone turned up a few times. The whole isolated RNA underwent reverse transcription, so sequencing captured expressed TCRB transcripts. TCRdb's copy holds only in-frame clones and misses some; the assay was immunoSEQ multiplex PCR. The table lists roughly 140,000 clones, around 10% of them singletons. Trimming cost V 2 bases and J 6 bases; bases outside gene matches: 2. From germline, CDR1 is MNHEY and CDR2 SVGAGI. The CDR3 spans 16 residues. The chain recombines TRBV6-5 with TRBJ2-3; TRBD2 matches at 16 bases. Sequenced input: central memory CD4+ T cells from blood. This receptor was identified in a man aged 18 to 30 in good health. The CDR3 sequence is CASSYGTSGGADTQYF. The CDR3 DNA reads as TGTGCCAGCAGTTACGGGACTAGCGGGGGGGCCGATACGCAGTATTTT.